The next 21 T cell receptor beta chains were all read from a single sample in a study of cytomegalovirus exposure and HLA in healthy donors. With 60 Vbeta and 13 Jbeta primers, the PCR was carried out. The protocol was immunoSEQ multiplex PCR, while the TCRdb copy is restricted to in-frame clones and leaves out a portion. The sample consists of 70,000 to 90,000 clones, 65% to 70% of them appearing once. Specimen: PBMCs. These receptors came from a man aged 40-49 years in good health and CMV-seropositive.

V and J are TRBV28 and TRBJ2-1; 8 bases are shared with TRBD1. CDR1 is MDHEN, CDR2 SYDVKM, per germline. The CDR3 spans 14 residues. V was pared by 3 bases and J by 8 bases, with 6 bases of the junction left unmatched. The CDR3 spells CASSFPGGEHEQFF. DNA for the CDR3: TGTGCCAGCAGTTTCCCAGGGGGCGAGCATGAGCAGTTCTTC.

The chain recombines TRBV28 with TRBJ1-5; 7 bases agree with TRBD1. The germline CDR1 and CDR2 sequences are MDHEN and SYDVKM. V was pared by 2 bases and J by 5 bases, with 6 bases of the junction left unmatched. This CDR3 region has 15 residues. The CDR3 sequence is CASSLGTAPHQPQHF. In DNA form, the CDR3 reads TGTGCCAGCAGTTTAGGGACAGCGCCACATCAGCCCCAGCATTTT.

This rearrangement joins TRBV5-1 to TRBJ1-2; D is ambiguous. This CDR3 region has 15 residues. Germline loops: CDR1 SGHRS, CDR2 YFSETQ. V lost 1 base and J 0 bases, leaving 10 bases between the germline ends. This CDR3 reads CASSLSLISNYGYTF. The CDR3 DNA is TGCGCCAGCAGCTTGTCCTTAATTTCTAACTATGGCTACACCTTC.

V gene TRBV18 combines with J gene TRBJ1-1; 7 positions agree with TRBD1. With V trimmed by 0 bases and J by 4 bases, 5 bases remained unmatched. Germline V lookup: CDR1 KGHSH, CDR2 LQKENI. This CDR3 is built from 15 residues. CDR3 sequence reads: CASSPPDRAGTEAFF. The DNA for the CDR3 is TGTGCCAGCTCACCACCTGACAGGGCGGGCACTGAAGCTTTCTTT.

The chain carries TRBV7-2 and TRBJ2-3; D gene unclear. CDR1 SGHTA and CDR2 FQGNSA come from the germline V gene. The V and J ends lost 5 bases and 4 bases respectively, with 16 bases between them. The CDR3 covers 15 residues. This CDR3 is CASSLLGSISDTQYF. CDR3 nucleotides: TGTGCCAGCAGCCTTCTGGGCTCGATCTCAGATACGCAGTATTTT.

The V call is TRBV19, the J call TRBJ1-2; no definite D call. Germline values: CDR1 LNHDA, CDR2 SQIVND (reference sequence). CDR3 length: 14 amino acids. Trimming cost V 7 bases and J 5 bases, with 17 bases left between them. The CDR3 nucleotides are TGTGCCAGTAAGGCGGCGGGAGTTCGGTATGGCTACACCTTC. Its protein is CASKAAGVRYGYTF.

The rearrangement links TRBV6-6 to TRBJ2-3; D gene uncertain. The CDR3 has 11 amino acids. The V gene lost 6 bases and the J gene lost 2 bases, with 3 bases spanning the gap. Per the germline V gene, CDR1 is MNHNY and CDR2 is SVGAGI (reference sequence). The chain's CDR3 is CASSITDTQYF. CDR3 coding DNA: TGTGCCAGCAGCATCACAGATACGCAGTATTTT.

This clone was counted between two and nine times. V usage is TRBV12-5 and J usage is TRBJ2-1; no firm D call. Trimming took 0 bases from V and 3 from J, leaving 9 bases between them. CDR3 length equals 15 residues. CDR1 LGHNT and CDR2 FRNRAP come from the germline V gene. The CDR3 spells CASGLVSGSYNEQFF. The CDR3 nucleotides read TGTGCTAGTGGTTTGGTCTCAGGCAGCTACAATGAGCAGTTCTTC.

This clone has more than one count but fewer than ten. The chain is built from TRBV2 and TRBJ1-5; 7 bases are shared with TRBD1. The trim removed 7 bases at V and 0 bases at J, leaving 9 bases unmatched. The CDR3 totals 16 residues. Per germline, CDR1 SNHLY and CDR2 FYNNEI. DNA for the CDR3: TGTGCCAGCACGGGGACAGCAGCTTATAGCAATCAGCCCCAGCATTTT. Amino acids: CASTGTAAYSNQPQHF.

This chain links TRBV19 with TRBJ1-2, with D unresolved. This CDR3 spans 15 amino acids. Germline values: CDR1 LNHDA, CDR2 SQIVND (reference sequence). The V and J ends lost 4 bases and 4 bases respectively, with 16 bases between them. CDR3 bases: TGTGCCAGTAGTAAAGGAGGCGTTCGGGGCTATGGCTACACCTTC. It is translated as CASSKGGVRGYGYTF.

The gene calls are TRBV27 and TRBJ1-6; weak D call: TRBD1 (5 bases). With 3 bases removed from V and 5 bases from J, the gap between germline ends came to 11 bases. The length of the CDR3 is 15 residues. Germline V CDR1 and CDR2: MNHEY, SMNVEV (reference sequence). The CDR3 reads CASSFRGFNNSPLHF. DNA for the CDR3: TGTGCCAGCAGTTTTCGGGGGTTCAATAATTCACCCCTCCACTTT.

V usage is TRBV30 and J usage is TRBJ1-1; TRBD1 matches at 11 bases. Germline loops: CDR1 GTSNPN, CDR2 SVGIG (reference sequence). Trimming removed 5 bases from V and 5 bases from J; junction bases left unmatched: 7. The CDR3 runs to 14 residues. The CDR3: CAWSRGTGGTEAFF. In nucleotides, the CDR3 is TGTGCCTGGTCCCGAGGGACAGGGGGGACTGAAGCTTTCTTT.

CDR3 coding DNA: TGTGCCAGCAGCTTTCGGGCGGGGGGGCCTTTGTACGAGCAGTACTTC. Translation: CASSFRAGGPLYEQYF. The chain joins TRBV5-6 to TRBJ2-5; 9 positions agree with TRBD2. The J call may be wrong; the DNA end is better matched by TRBJ2-7. This CDR3 contains 16 residues. In germline, CDR1 is SGHDT, CDR2 YYEEEE.

This sequence joins TRBV9 and TRBJ2-1; tentatively, D is TRBD2 (5 bases). The CDR3 loop spans 12 amino acids. V was clipped by 7 bases and J by 6 bases, with 11 bases between them. Germline CDR1 reads SGDLS; CDR2 reads YYNGEE. CDR3 region: CASGSYSNEQFF. In nucleotides, the CDR3 is TGTGCCAGCGGGAGTTACAGCAATGAGCAGTTCTTC.

In this sample, this clone turned up once. One end of the junction does not line up with germline, which may come from a read error. Other DNA sequences in this specimen translate into the identical CDR3. The chain's CDR3 is CSGDRVNTEAFF. In DNA form, the CDR3 reads TGCAGCGGCGACAGGGTGAACACCGAAGCTTTCTTT. The V call is TRBV29-1, the J call TRBJ1-1; TRBD1 agrees at 7 bases. The CDR3 is made up of 12 amino acids. Looked up from germline, CDR1 is SQVTM and CDR2 is ANQGSEA.

The rearrangement links TRBV4-2 to TRBJ1-4; 9 bases match TRBD1. The CDR3 totals 15 residues. After removal of 1 base from V and 4 bases from J, the junction contained 1 base not matched to a gene. The germline gives CDR1 LGHNA, CDR2 YNFKEQ. The CDR3 spells CASSQGGQGNEKLFF. The DNA of the CDR3 is TGTGCCAGCAGCCAAGGGGGACAGGGTAATGAAAAACTGTTTTTT.

The chain is built from TRBV9 and TRBJ2-3; unclear D gene. Germline CDR1 and CDR2: SGDLS and YYNGEE. This CDR3 region has 18 residues. V was cut by 2 bases and J by 0 bases, with 19 bases left in between. The DNA of the CDR3 is TGTGCCAGCAGCGTCCAGATCGCGACACGTTCTAGCACAGATACGCAGTATTTT. Translating gives CASSVQIATRSSTDTQYF.

The chain uses TRBV19 and TRBJ2-3; 8 bases agree with TRBD1. V was clipped by 1 base and J by 3 bases; unmatched bases: 6. The germline V gene encodes CDR1 LNHDA and CDR2 SQIVND (reference sequence). The CDR3 covers 16 residues. CDR3 bases: TGTGCCAGTAGTATAGGTGTGGGACAGGATACAGATACGCAGTATTTT. Its protein product is CASSIGVGQDTDTQYF.

J is TRBJ1-3 and V is TRBV14, with 8 bases lining up with TRBD1. J gave up 1 base and V 4 bases, and 9 bases lay outside the gene matches. CDR1 SGHDN and CDR2 FVKESK come from the germline V gene. The CDR3 covers 17 residues. The CDR3 bases are TGTGCCAGCAGCCGTGAACTCCGGACAGGGTCTGGAAACACCATATATTTT. It translates to CASSRELRTGSGNTIYF. Full variable domain (missing parts from reference TRBV14 and TRBJ1-3): EAGVTQFPSHSVIEKGQTVTLRCDPISGHDNLYWYRRVMGKEIKFLLHFVKESKQDESGMPNNRFLAERTGGTYSTLKVQPAELEDSGVYFCASSRELRTGSGNTIYFGEGSWLTVV.

The J gene is TRBJ2-2, the V gene TRBV6-5, with 8 bases matching TRBD1. This CDR3 has 15 amino acids. J gave up 1 base and V 6 bases, and 4 bases lay outside the gene matches. Germline values: CDR1 MNHEY, CDR2 SVGAGI. The CDR3 DNA sequence: TGTGCCAGCAGCCGGGGACAGGAGAACACCGGGGAGCTGTTTTTT. As protein: CASSRGQENTGELFF.

The V gene is TRBV12-1, the J gene TRBJ1-1; TRBD1 reflects the table's D call only, with no check against the DNA. TRBV12-1 counts as a pseudogene. The CDR3 contains 10 residues. The CDR3 loop reads CASSWAVRDF. CDR3 DNA: TGTGCCAGCAGCTGGGCCGTCCGCGACTTT.